This T cell receptor beta chain stems from a study of OX40 agonist ivuxolimab in advanced cancers. Overall study: A male proportion of under 90% was recorded, with mean age roughly 60 years and range about 23 to 80.

Profiling relied on immunoSEQ multiplex PCR, and the TCRdb table lists in-frame clones only, not all of them. The table has fewer than 15,000 clones, 65% to 80% seen once. Notes on the study in general: Which antigen the expanded peripheral T cells recognized is unknown. Compared with CD4+, CD8+ T cells on average had more expanded clones.

This CDR3 comprises 15 residues. Germline loops: CDR1 SEHNR, CDR2 FQNEAQ (reference sequence). V lost 5 bases and J lost 7; bases outside the gene matches: 11. This clone turned up a few times. No antigen is known for it. Samples were taken at baseline and on day 1 of cycles 4 and 7. The chain has TRBV7-9 and TRBJ2-7; 10 nucleotides align to TRBD1. The TCR originated in an adult with an advanced solid tumor such as melanoma, head and neck, liver or kidney cancer. Source: CD4+ or CD8+ T cells sorted from blood, taken in a trial of the OX40 agonist ivuxolimab. The CDR3 loop reads CASSSTGTGVGEQYF. For the CDR3, the DNA is TGTGCCAGCAGCAGCACCGGGACAGGGGTTGGGGAGCAGTACTTC.